Each of the 15 T cell receptor beta chains below was sequenced from the same sample in a study of blood T cells in healthy people across ages. Primed by a sample-barcoded 5' primer and a J-beta primer mix, a second PCR proceeded for 7 to 11 cycles. MiXCR was run by TCRdb on the 5' RACE reads, yielding one entry per CDR3 protein. The sample contains about 1.8 million distinct CDR3 sequences, just under 50% of which appear only once. Input material: blood. These receptors were obtained from a woman between 35 and 50 years old in good health.

This clonotype turned up a few times. V usage is TRBV27 and J usage is TRBJ2-1, with D uncertain. Looked up from germline, CDR1 is MNHEY and CDR2 is SMNVEV (reference sequence). This CDR3 comprises 13 residues. Trimming took off 3 bases at V and 4 bases at J, with 7 bases between the two ends. The CDR3 DNA is TGTGCCAGCAGTTTGTTCCGGTACAATGAGCAGTTCTTC. Its translation is CASSLFRYNEQFF.

This clonotype was seen a handful of times. The chain is built from TRBV6-5 and TRBJ1-2; TRBD1 matches 8 bases. The CDR3 has 13 amino acids. CDR1 and CDR2 from the germline V gene are MNHEY and SVGAGI. V gave up 5 bases and J gave up 8 bases; unmatched junction bases: 7. CDR3 bases: TGTGCCAGCAGTGGACAGGGAAGAAGGGGCTACACCTTC. Translating gives CASSGQGRRGYTF.

This sequence joins TRBV9 and TRBJ2-5; 7 nucleotides agree with TRBD1. The CDR3 runs to 15 residues. V was clipped by 4 bases and J by 2 bases; unmatched bases: 8. The germline CDR1 and CDR2 sequences are SGDLS and YYNGEE. The CDR3, as DNA: TGTGCCAGCAGCCACACCGGGACAGTACAAGAGACCCAGTACTTC. As protein: CASSHTGTVQETQYF.

At least ten counts were recorded for this clonotype. The V call is TRBV12-3 or TRBV12-4, the J call TRBJ1-6; no clear D. The CDR3 consists of 13 residues. V was pared by 5 bases and J by 4 bases, with 6 bases between. In DNA, the CDR3 is TGTGCCAGCAGTGGGCAGTATAATTCACCCCTCCACTTT. Translating gives CASSGQYNSPLHF.

This chain uses TRBV6-6 with TRBJ2-1, with 8 positions matching TRBD1. The CDR3 consists of 13 residues. The V segment lost 7 bases and the J segment 6 bases; nucleotides outside the gene matches: 5. The germline V gene has CDR1 MNHNY and CDR2 SVGAGI (reference sequence). CDR3 nucleotides: TGTGCCAGCACCCCAGACAGGGGCAATGAGCAGTTCTTC. This sequence encodes CASTPDRGNEQFF.

This rearrangement joins TRBV28 to TRBJ1-4; 10 bases line up with TRBD1. Germline V gene data show CDR1 as MDHEN and CDR2 as SYDVKM. CDR3 size: 18 residues. V lost 6 bases to trimming and J lost 4 bases; unmatched junction nucleotides: 14. As DNA, the CDR3 is TGTGCCAGCAGCTATCCTCGGACAGGGGGTCCCCTTAATGAAAAACTGTTTTTT. Translating gives CASSYPRTGGPLNEKLFF.

This clonotype was seen a few times. This chain joins TRBV20-1 and TRBJ1-2, with unresolved D. Per germline, CDR1 DFQATT and CDR2 SNEGSKA (reference sequence). Trimming left V 3 bases short and J 4 bases short, with 18 bases between. This CDR3 is built from 15 residues. CDR3 region: CSASLPRGRFYGYTF. CDR3 DNA: TGCAGTGCTAGCCTCCCCCGCGGCCGCTTCTATGGCTACACCTTC.

This clonotype was seen a few times. The chain employs TRBV11-2 and TRBJ2-7, with D unresolved. The V gene's germline CDR1 is SGHAT and CDR2 FQNNGV. The CDR3 has 14 residues. Between the trimmed V and J ends, which lost 3 bases and 2 bases, there was a span of 11 bases. The CDR3 loop is CASSFGVKTYEQYF. In DNA, the CDR3 is TGTGCCAGCAGCTTTGGGGTAAAAACCTACGAGCAGTACTTC.

V is TRBV20-1 and J is TRBJ2-4, with a possible D match to TRBD1 (6 bases). The end of the DNA aligns better with TRBJ2-7, so the J call may be wrong. CDR1 is DFQATT and CDR2 is SNEGSKA in the germline V gene (reference sequence). This CDR3 has 15 amino acids. This CDR3 reads CSARDRGRGFNEQYF. The DNA of the CDR3 is TGCAGTGCTAGAGATCGTGGCAGGGGCTTCAACGAGCAGTACTTC.

The DNA of the CDR3 is TGTGCCACCAGTGACCGAATACTCGGACAGGGGGCGCTTGGGGGGCAGTTCTTC. Translated: CATSDRILGQGALGGQFF. The chain combines TRBV24-1 with TRBJ2-1; 11 positions match TRBD1. The CDR3 length is 18 residues. J was trimmed by 12 bases and V by 4 bases; bases with no gene match: 19. Germline V gene data show CDR1 as KGHDR and CDR2 as SFDVKD.

The chain couples TRBV20-1 to TRBJ2-3; unclear D gene. Trimming left V 5 bases short and J 2 bases short, with 14 bases between. CDR1 and CDR2 (germline): DFQATT, SNEGSKA (reference sequence). This CDR3 is built from 14 residues. The CDR3 DNA reads TGCAGTGCTCAGGCCGGGTCATACACAGATACGCAGTATTTT. Encoded protein: CSAQAGSYTDTQYF.

J is TRBJ1-2 and V is TRBV27, with D possibly matching TRBD1 (6 bases). There are 15 residues in the CDR3. CDR1 is MNHEY and CDR2 is SMNVEV in the germline V gene (reference sequence). Trimming shortened V by 0 bases and J by 4 bases, and 12 bases separated the two germline ends. The CDR3, as DNA: TGTGCCAGCAGTTTATCAGGGGGGGGAGGCTATGGCTACACCTTC. This sequence encodes CASSLSGGGGYGYTF.

This clonotype has only a few counts. The J gene is TRBJ1-2, the V gene TRBV6-5; D uncertain. Germline lookup yields CDR1 MNHEY and CDR2 SVGAGI. V was pared by 2 bases and J by 4 bases, with 14 bases between. The CDR3 loop spans 15 amino acids. CDR3 protein: CASSYGGHEFYGYTF. The DNA of the CDR3 is TGTGCCAGCAGTTACGGTGGGCACGAGTTCTATGGCTACACCTTC.

The chain carries TRBV20-1 and TRBJ2-1; the match to TRBD1 covers 8 bases. The germline gives CDR1 DFQATT, CDR2 SNEGSKA (reference sequence). This CDR3 is 11 amino acids long. CDR3 sequence reads: CSGTGGNEQFF. CDR3 sequence (DNA): TGCAGCGGGACAGGAGGGAATGAGCAGTTCTTC.

This CDR3 is CASSRTPLYNEQFF. The CDR3 DNA follows: TGTGCCAGCAGCCGGACCCCCCTCTACAATGAGCAGTTCTTC. The J gene is TRBJ2-1, the V gene TRBV11-2; D ambiguous. The CDR3 is 14 residues long. Between the trimmed V and J ends, which lost 5 bases and 3 bases, there was a span of 11 bases. CDR1 is SGHAT and CDR2 is FQNNGV in the germline V gene. Drawing the rest from reference TRBV11-2 and TRBJ2-1, the complete variable domain is EAGVAQSPRYKIIEKRQSVAFWCNPISGHATLYWYQQILGQGPKLLIQFQNNGVVDDSQLPKDRFSAERLKGVDSTLKIQPAKLEDSAVYLCASSRTPLYNEQFFGPGTRLTVL.